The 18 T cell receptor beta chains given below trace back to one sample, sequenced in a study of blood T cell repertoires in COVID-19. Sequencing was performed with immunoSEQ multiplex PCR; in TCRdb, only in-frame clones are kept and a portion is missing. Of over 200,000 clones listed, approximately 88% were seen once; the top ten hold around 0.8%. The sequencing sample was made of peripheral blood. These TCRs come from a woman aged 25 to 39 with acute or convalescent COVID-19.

CDR3 amino acids: CASSLARGQGTDTQYF. The CDR3 DNA is TGTGCCAGCAGCTTGGCCAGGGGGCAAGGCACAGATACGCAGTATTTT. The gene calls are TRBV5-6 and TRBJ2-3, with TRBD1 identical over 8 bases. CDR3 length: 16 amino acids. The V segment lost 0 bases and the J segment 1 base; nucleotides outside the gene matches: 4. Germline V lookup: CDR1 SGHDT, CDR2 YYEEEE.

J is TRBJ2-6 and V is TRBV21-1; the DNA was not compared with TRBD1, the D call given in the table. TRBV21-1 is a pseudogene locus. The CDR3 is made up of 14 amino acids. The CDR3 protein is CANPGVPGANVLTF. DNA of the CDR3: TGTGCCAACCCAGGGGTCCCTGGGGCCAACGTCCTGACTTTC.

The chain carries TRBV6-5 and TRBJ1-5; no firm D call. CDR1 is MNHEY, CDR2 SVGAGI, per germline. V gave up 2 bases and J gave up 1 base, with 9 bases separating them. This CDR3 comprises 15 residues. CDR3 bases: TGTGCCAGCAGTTACCCCGGGGTGAGCAATCAGCCCCAGCATTTT. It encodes CASSYPGVSNQPQHF.

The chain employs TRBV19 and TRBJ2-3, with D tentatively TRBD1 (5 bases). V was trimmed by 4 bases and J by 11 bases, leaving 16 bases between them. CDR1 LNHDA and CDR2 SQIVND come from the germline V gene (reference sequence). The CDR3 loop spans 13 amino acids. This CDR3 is CASSTQVLERQYF. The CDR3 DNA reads TGTGCCAGTAGTACACAGGTCTTGGAAAGGCAGTATTTT.

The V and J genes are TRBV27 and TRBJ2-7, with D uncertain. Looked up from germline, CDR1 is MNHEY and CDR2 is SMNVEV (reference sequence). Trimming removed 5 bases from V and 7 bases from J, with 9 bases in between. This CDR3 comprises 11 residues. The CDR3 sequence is CASSAQDEQYF. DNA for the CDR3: TGTGCCAGCAGTGCCCAGGATGAGCAGTACTTC.

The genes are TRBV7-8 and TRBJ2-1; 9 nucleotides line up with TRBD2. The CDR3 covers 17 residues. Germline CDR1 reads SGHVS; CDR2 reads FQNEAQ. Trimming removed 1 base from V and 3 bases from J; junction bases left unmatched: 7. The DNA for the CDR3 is TGTGCCAGCAGCTTAGGGGGGCTAGCGGGGATCTACAATGAGCAGTTCTTC. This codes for CASSLGGLAGIYNEQFF. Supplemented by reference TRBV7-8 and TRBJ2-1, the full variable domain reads GAGVSQSPRYKVAKRGQDVALRCDPISGHVSLFWYQQALGQGPEFLTYFQNEAQLDKSGLPSDRFFAERPEGSVSTLKIQRTQQEDSAVYLCASSLGGLAGIYNEQFFGPGTRLTVL.

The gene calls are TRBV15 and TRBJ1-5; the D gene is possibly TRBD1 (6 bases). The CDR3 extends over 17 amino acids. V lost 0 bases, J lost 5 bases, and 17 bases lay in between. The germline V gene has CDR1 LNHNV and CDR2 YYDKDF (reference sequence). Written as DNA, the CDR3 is TGTGCCACCAGCAGAGATTATGGAACAGGGTGGGATCAGCCCCAGCATTTT. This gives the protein CATSRDYGTGWDQPQHF.

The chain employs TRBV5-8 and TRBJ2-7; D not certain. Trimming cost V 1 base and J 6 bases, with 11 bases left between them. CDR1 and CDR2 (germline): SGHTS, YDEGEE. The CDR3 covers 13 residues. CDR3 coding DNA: TGTGCCAGCAGCTTGCTATTGGGCTTCGAGCAGTACTTC. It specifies CASSLLLGFEQYF. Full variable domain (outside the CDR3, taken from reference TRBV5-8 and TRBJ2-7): EAGVTQSPTHLIKTRGQQATLRCSPISGHTSVYWYQQALGLGLQFLLWYDEGEERNRGNFPPRFSGRQFPNYSSELNVNALELEDSALYLCASSLLLGFEQYFGPGTRLTVT.

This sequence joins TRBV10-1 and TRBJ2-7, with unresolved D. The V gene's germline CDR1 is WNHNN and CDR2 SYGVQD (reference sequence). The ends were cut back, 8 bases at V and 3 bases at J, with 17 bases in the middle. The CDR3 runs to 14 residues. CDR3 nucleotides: TGCGCCAGCCTGGCCTCCTCACGAAACTACGAGCAGTACTTC. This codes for CASLASSRNYEQYF.

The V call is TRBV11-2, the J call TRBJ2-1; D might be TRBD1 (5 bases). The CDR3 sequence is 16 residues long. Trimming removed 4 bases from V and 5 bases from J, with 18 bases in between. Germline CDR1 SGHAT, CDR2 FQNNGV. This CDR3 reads CASSYSLTVSNNEQFF. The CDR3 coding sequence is TGTGCCAGCAGCTATAGCCTGACAGTTTCCAACAATGAGCAGTTCTTC.

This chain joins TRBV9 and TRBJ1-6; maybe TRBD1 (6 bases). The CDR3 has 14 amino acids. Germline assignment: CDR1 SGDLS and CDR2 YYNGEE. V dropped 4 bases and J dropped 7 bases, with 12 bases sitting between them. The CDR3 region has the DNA TGTGCCAGCAGCATCTCCGGGACAAATTCACCCCTCCACTTT. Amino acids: CASSISGTNSPLHF.

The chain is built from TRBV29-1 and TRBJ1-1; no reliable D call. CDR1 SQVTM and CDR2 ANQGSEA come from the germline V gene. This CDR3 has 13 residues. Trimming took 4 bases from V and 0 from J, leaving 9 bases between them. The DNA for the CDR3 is TGCAGCGTTGTGGGCAGCCTGAACACTGAAGCTTTCTTT. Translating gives CSVVGSLNTEAFF.

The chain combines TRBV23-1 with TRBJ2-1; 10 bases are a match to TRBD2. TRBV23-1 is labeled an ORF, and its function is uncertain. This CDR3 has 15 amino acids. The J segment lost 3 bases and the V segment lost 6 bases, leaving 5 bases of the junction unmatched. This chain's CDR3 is CASRELAGNYNEQFF. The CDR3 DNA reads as TGCGCCAGCAGGGAACTAGCGGGAAACTACAATGAGCAGTTCTTC.

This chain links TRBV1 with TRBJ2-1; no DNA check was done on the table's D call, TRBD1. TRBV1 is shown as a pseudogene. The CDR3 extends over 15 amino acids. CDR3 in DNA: TGCACCAGCAGCCAATTACGATGCCAGTTCAATGAGCAGTTCTTC. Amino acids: CTSSQLRCQFNEQFF.

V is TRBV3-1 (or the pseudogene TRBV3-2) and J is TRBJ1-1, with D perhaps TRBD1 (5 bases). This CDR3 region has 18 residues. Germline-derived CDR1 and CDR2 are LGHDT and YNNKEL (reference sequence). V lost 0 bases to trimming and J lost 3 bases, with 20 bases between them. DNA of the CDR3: TGTGCCAGCAGCCAAGAATGGACCAGGACAATAGGGGACACTGAAGCTTTCTTT. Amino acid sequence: CASSQEWTRTIGDTEAFF.

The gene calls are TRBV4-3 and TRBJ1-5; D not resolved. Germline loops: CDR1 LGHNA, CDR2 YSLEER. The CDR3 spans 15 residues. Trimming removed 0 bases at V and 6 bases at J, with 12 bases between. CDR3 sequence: CASSQDLLLSQPQHF. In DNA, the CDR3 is TGCGCCAGCAGCCAAGATCTGTTGTTGAGTCAGCCCCAGCATTTT.

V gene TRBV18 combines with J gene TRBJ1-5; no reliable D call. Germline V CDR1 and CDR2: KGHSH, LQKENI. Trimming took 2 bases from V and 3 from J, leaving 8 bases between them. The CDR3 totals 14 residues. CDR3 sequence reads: CASSPDGDNQPQHF. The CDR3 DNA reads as TGTGCCAGCTCACCAGACGGGGACAATCAGCCCCAGCATTTT.

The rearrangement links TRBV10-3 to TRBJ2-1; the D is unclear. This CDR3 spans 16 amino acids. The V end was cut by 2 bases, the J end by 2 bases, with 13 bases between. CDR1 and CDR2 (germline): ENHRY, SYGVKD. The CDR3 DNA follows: TGTGCCATCAGTGAGCTTGGCCGAGGCACCTACAATGAGCAGTTCTTC. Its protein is CAISELGRGTYNEQFF.